The TCR beta chain under discussion was sequenced for a study of cytomegalovirus exposure and HLA in healthy donors. The study, taken as a whole, reports: Later findings reportedly placed an Asian-associated ancestry cluster below the roughly 700-donor mean for N-insertions.

This CDR3 is built from 19 residues. Trimming at V came to 4 bases and at J to 2 bases, leaving 15 bases not matched to a gene. CDR1 and CDR2 from the germline V gene are SGHNT and YYREEE (reference sequence). The PCR contained 60 Vbeta and 13 Jbeta primers. Repertoires were generated with immunoSEQ multiplex PCR, while TCRdb's copy carries only in-frame clones and drops some. Of about 200,000 clones listed, around four fifths are singletons. As to this clone: What it binds is not known.

The chain uses TRBV5-4 and TRBJ2-2; 9 positions match TRBD2. The specimen sequenced was PBMCs. The source of this sequence is a woman between 45 and 60 years old in good health and CMV-seropositive. This CDR3 is CASSARGSGGPYNTGELFF. The CDR3, as DNA: TGTGCCAGCAGCGCCCGGGGAAGCGGGGGGCCTTACAACACCGGGGAGCTGTTTTTT.